Sequencing of this T cell receptor (beta chain) was carried out in a study of early T cells in non-severe SARS-CoV-2 infection. Overall study context: Sequenced bulk RNA came from whole blood that was unsorted, and chains were unpaired.

Germline V gene sequence: CDR1 MDHEN, CDR2 SYDVKM. Trimming took 5 bases from V and 6 from J; bases not matched to a gene: 4. This CDR3 has 14 residues. Each single cDNA molecule received a unique molecular identifier. TCRdb fed the 5' RACE reads into MiXCR, producing one record per CDR3 protein. This repertoire shows 50,000 or so distinct CDR3 sequences, about 10% found once; its top ten account for roughly a tenth. In its sample, this clonotype was seen a few times. V and J are TRBV28 and TRBJ2-2, with TRBD1 identical over 9 bases. Sequencing was performed on whole blood. The receptor comes from an adult who was a healthcare worker with PCR-confirmed SARS-CoV-2 infection or an uninfected control (not recorded which). The CDR3 nucleotides read TGTGCCAGCAGTCAGACAGGGGGAGCCGGGGAGCTGTTTTTT. The encoded protein is CASSQTGGAGELFF.